This T cell receptor (beta chain) came from a study of regulatory T cells in long-lasting Graves disease. Time point given: newly diagnosed GD, antithyroid drugs for less than 3 months. There was RNA extracted from PBMCs, and the TCR library was made from it. This clonotype was counted many times. This CDR3 region has 16 residues. Germline loops: CDR1 SGHKS, CDR2 YYEKEE (reference sequence). Trimming removed 3 bases from V and 0 bases from J; junction bases left unmatched: 3. The authors built TCR beta libraries using iRepertoire HTBI primers and Arm-PCR of CDR3 regions. TCRdb re-called the multiplex PCR reads through MiXCR, storing one row per CDR3 protein. The profile shows 440,000 or so distinct CDR3 sequences, about 15% of them singletons. Separately, the same data were catalogued under a study of T cells in Graves' hyperthyroidism and ophthalmopathy.

V gene TRBV5-5 combines with J gene TRBJ1-5; the match to TRBD1 covers 10 bases. Sequenced material: peripheral blood mononuclear cells (PBMCs), taken at new diagnosis, from a patient treated with antithyroid drugs. The receptor's source is a woman aged 25 to 39 with Graves disease. CDR3 nucleotide sequence: TGTGCCAGCAGCTCCGGGACAGGGGATAGCAATCAGCCCCAGCATTTT. The encoded protein is CASSSGTGDSNQPQHF.